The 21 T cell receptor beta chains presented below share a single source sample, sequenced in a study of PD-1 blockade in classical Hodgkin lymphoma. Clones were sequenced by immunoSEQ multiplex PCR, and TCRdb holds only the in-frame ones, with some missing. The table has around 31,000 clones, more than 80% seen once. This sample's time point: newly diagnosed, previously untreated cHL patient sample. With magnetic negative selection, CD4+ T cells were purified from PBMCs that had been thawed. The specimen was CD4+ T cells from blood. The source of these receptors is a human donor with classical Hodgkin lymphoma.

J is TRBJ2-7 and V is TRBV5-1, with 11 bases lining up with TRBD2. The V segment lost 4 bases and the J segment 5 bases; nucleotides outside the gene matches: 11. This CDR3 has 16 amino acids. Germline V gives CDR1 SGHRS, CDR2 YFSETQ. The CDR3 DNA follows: TGCGCCAGCAGCAGATCCGGGCTAGCGGGAGGCCACGAGCAGTACTTC. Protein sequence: CASSRSGLAGGHEQYF.

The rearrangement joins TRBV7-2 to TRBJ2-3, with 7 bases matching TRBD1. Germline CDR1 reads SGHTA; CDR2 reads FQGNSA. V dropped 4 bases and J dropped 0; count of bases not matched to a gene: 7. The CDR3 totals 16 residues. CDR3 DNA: TGTGCCAGCAGCTCCAACAGGGGTGGGAGCACAGATACGCAGTATTTT. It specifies CASSSNRGGSTDTQYF.

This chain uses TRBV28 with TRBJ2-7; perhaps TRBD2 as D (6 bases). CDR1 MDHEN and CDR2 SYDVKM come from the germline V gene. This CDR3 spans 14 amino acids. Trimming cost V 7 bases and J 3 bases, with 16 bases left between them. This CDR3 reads CASNPAGNFYEQYF. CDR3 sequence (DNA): TGTGCCAGCAACCCCGCGGGAAACTTCTACGAGCAGTACTTC.

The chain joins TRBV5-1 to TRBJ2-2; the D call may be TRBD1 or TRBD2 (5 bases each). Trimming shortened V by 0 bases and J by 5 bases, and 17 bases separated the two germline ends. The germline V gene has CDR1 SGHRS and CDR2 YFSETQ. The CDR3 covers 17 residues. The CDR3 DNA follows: TGCGCCAGCAGCTTGGCCCCCGGGGCCGAAAGAACCGGGGAGCTGTTTTTT. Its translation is CASSLAPGAERTGELFF.

In nucleotides, the CDR3 is TGTGCCAGCACCCGGCCCGGGCAGGGAGGCCAGACCCAGTACTTC. This translates into CASTRPGQGGQTQYF. This sequence joins TRBV28 and TRBJ2-5; TRBD2 might be the D (6 bases). Germline assignment: CDR1 MDHEN and CDR2 SYDVKM. The CDR3 totals 15 residues. The germline V and J ends were trimmed by 7 bases and 6 bases, with 21 bases remaining between them. The variable domain in full, with the rest retrieved from reference TRBV28 and TRBJ2-5, is DVKVTQSSRYLVKRTGEKVFLECVQDMDHENMFWYRQDPGLGLRLIYFSYDVKMKEKGDIPEGYSVSREKKERFSLILESASTNQTSMYLCASTRPGQGGQTQYFGPGTRLLVL.

The CDR3 sequence is CASSYPDLAGSYEQYF. For the CDR3, the DNA is TGTGCCAGCAGTTACCCCGATCTAGCGGGAAGCTACGAGCAGTACTTC. The V call is TRBV6-6, the J call TRBJ2-7; the match to TRBD2 covers 9 bases. From germline, CDR1 is MNHNY and CDR2 SVGAGI (reference sequence). The CDR3 extends over 16 amino acids. V dropped 2 bases and J dropped 3; count of bases not matched to a gene: 8.

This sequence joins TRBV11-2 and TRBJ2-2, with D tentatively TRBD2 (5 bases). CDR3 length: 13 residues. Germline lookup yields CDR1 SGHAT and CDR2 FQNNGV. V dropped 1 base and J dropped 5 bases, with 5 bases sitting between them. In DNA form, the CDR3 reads TGTGCCAGCAGCTTAGGGAGGACCGGGGAGCTGTTTTTT. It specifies CASSLGRTGELFF.

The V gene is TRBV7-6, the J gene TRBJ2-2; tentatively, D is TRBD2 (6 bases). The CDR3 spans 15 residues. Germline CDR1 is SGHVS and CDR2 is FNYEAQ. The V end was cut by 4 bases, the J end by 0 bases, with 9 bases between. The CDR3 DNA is TGTGCCAGCAGCTCCGGGACTTCGAACACCGGGGAGCTGTTTTTT. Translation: CASSSGTSNTGELFF.

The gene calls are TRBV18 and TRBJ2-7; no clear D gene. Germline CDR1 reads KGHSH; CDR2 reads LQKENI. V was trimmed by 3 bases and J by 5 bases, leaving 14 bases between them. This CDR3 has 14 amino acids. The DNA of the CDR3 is TGTGCCAGCTCACCGACCCAAGAAAAGGACGAGCAGTACTTC. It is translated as CASSPTQEKDEQYF.

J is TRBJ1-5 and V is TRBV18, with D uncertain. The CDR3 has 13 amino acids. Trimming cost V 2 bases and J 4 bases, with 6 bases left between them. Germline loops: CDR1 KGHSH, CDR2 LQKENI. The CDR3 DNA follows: TGTGCCAGCTCACCAGGGAGGAATCAGCCCCAGCATTTT. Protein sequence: CASSPGRNQPQHF.

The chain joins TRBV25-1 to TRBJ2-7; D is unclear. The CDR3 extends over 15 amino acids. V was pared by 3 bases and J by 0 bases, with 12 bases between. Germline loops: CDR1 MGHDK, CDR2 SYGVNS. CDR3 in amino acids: CASSELTWDSYEQYF. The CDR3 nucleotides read TGTGCCAGCAGTGAGTTGACCTGGGACTCCTACGAGCAGTACTTC.

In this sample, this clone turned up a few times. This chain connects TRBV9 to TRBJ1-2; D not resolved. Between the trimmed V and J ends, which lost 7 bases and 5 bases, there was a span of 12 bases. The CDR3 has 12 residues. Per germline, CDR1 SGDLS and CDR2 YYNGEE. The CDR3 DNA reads TGTGCCAGCTTTACGGCGTTGTATGGCTACACCTTC. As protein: CASFTALYGYTF.

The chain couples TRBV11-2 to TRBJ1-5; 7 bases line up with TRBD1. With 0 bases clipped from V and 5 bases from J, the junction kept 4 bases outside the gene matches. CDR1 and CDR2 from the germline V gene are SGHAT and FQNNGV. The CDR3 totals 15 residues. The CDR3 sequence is CASSLDSQGYQPQHF. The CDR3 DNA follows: TGTGCCAGCAGCTTAGATTCACAGGGGTATCAGCCCCAGCATTTT.

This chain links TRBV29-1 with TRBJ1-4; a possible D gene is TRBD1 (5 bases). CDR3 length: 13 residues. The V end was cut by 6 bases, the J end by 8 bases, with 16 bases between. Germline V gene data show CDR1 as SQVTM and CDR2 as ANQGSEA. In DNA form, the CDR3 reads TGCAGCGTGGGGGGAGACAGCAGGGAAAAACTGTTTTTT. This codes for CSVGGDSREKLFF.

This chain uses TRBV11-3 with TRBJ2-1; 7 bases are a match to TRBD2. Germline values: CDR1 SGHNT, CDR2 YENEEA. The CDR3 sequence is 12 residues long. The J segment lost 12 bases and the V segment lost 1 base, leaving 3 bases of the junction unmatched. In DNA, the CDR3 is TGTGCCAGCAGCTTAGTGGGGGAGGGGCAGTTCTTC. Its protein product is CASSLVGEGQFF.

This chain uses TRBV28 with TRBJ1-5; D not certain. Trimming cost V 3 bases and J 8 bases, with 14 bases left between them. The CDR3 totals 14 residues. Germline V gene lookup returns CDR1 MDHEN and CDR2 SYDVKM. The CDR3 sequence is CASSLVRLLEPQHF. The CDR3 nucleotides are TGTGCCAGCAGTTTGGTCAGGCTTTTGGAGCCCCAGCATTTT.

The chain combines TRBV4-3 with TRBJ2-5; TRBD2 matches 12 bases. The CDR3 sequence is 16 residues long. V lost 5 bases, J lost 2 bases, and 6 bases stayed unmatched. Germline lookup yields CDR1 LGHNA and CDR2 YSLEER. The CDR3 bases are TGCGCCAGCAGCAAGGGGACTAGCGGGCTGCAAGAGACCCAGTACTTC. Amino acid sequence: CASSKGTSGLQETQYF.

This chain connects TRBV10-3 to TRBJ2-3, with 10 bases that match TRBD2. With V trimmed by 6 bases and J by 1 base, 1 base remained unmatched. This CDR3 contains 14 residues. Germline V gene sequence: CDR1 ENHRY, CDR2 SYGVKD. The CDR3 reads CAIRGTSGTDTQYF. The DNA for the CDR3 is TGTGCCATCAGGGGGACTAGCGGCACAGATACGCAGTATTTT.

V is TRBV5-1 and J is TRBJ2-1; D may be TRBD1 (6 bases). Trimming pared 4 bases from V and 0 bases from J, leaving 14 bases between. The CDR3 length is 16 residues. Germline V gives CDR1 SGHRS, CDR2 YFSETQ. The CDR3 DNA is TGCGCCAGCAGCCCCCCGGAAGGGGGCTCCTACAATGAGCAGTTCTTC. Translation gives CASSPPEGGSYNEQFF. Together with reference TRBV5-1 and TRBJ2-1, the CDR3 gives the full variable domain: KAGVTQTPRYLIKTRGQQVTLSCSPISGHRSVSWYQQTPGQGLQFLFEYFSETQRNKGNFPGRFSGRQFSNSRSEMNVSTLELGDSALYLCASSPPEGGSYNEQFFGPGTRLTVL.

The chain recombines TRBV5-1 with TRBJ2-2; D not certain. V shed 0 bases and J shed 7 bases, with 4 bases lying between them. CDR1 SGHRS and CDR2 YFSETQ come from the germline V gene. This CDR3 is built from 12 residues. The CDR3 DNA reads TGCGCCAGCAGCTTGGATCGCGGGGAGCTGTTTTTT. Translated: CASSLDRGELFF.

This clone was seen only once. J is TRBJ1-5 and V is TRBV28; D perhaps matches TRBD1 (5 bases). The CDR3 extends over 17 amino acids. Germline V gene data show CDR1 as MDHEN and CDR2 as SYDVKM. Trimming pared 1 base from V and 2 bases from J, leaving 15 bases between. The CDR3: CASSLSAGNSGNQPQHF. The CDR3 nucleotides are TGTGCCAGCAGTTTATCGGCAGGGAATTCCGGCAATCAGCCCCAGCATTTT.